Shown below are 28 T cell receptor beta chains from a single sample sequenced in a study of T-cell memory formation after mild COVID-19. From the 5' RACE reads, TCRdb called clonotypes with MiXCR, one entry per CDR3 protein. The sample holds roughly 250,000 distinct CDR3 sequences, roughly 15% seen once. Sample: PBMCs or a T cell subset sorted from them (not recorded which). These receptors were obtained from a man aged 18-30 years who had mild COVID-19 (a few samples of this study predate the infection). Cell type and time point are not known.

The chain joins TRBV7-3 to TRBJ2-2; D gene uncertain. The CDR3 runs 13 residues. V was shortened by 1 base and J by 10 bases, with 10 bases between the two germline ends. The germline V gene encodes CDR1 SGHTA and CDR2 FQGTGA. The CDR3 DNA follows: TGTGCCAGCAGCTTAATGGGATCTACGGAGCTGTTTTTT. This encodes CASSLMGSTELFF.

The rearrangement links TRBV7-9 to TRBJ2-2; no clear D. The germline V and J ends were trimmed by 3 bases and 0 bases, with 14 bases remaining between them. There are 17 residues in the CDR3. Germline V CDR1 and CDR2: SEHNR, FQNEAQ (reference sequence). The CDR3 reads CASSLFTLFPNTGELFF. The CDR3 DNA sequence: TGTGCCAGCAGCTTGTTCACTCTCTTCCCGAACACCGGGGAGCTGTTTTTT.

There are many counts of this clonotype. This chain uses TRBV3-1 with TRBJ2-7; D unclear. V gave up 0 bases and J gave up 1 base, with 4 bases separating them. CDR1 is LGHDT and CDR2 is YNNKEL in the germline V gene (reference sequence). The CDR3 loop spans 13 amino acids. In nucleotides, the CDR3 is TGTGCCAGCAGCCAAGATATTTCCTACGAGCAGTACTTC. Its protein is CASSQDISYEQYF.

This clonotype was seen only a few times. V and J are TRBV20-1 and TRBJ1-1; no clear D. V was shortened by 0 bases and J by 4 bases, with 9 bases between the two germline ends. CDR1 and CDR2 (germline): DFQATT, SNEGSKA (reference sequence). The CDR3 covers 13 residues. The CDR3: CSARDMRVTEAFF. In nucleotides, the CDR3 is TGCAGTGCTAGAGATATGAGGGTCACTGAAGCTTTCTTT.

This clonotype occurred a few times. The chain links TRBV7-3 to TRBJ2-1; tentatively, D is TRBD2 (5 bases). Trimming took off 5 bases at V and 6 bases at J, with 11 bases between the two ends. This CDR3 is 13 amino acids long. Per germline, CDR1 SGHTA and CDR2 FQGTGA. CDR3 bases: TGTGCCAGCAGCCGGACTGGTGGCAATGAGCAGTTCTTC. Translating it yields CASSRTGGNEQFF. Full variable domain (outside the CDR3, taken from reference TRBV7-3 and TRBJ2-1): GAGVSQTPSNKVTEKGKYVELRCDPISGHTALYWYRQSLGQGPEFLIYFQGTGAADDSGLPNDRFFAVRPEGSVSTLKIQRTERGDSAVYLCASSRTGGNEQFFGPGTRLTVL.

This clonotype was counted at least ten times. This chain uses TRBV7-2 with TRBJ2-7, with a possible D match to TRBD2 (5 bases). The germline V and J ends were trimmed by 3 bases and 1 base, with 10 bases remaining between them. Germline CDR1 is SGHTA and CDR2 is FQGNSA. CDR3 length: 14 residues. The CDR3 region has the DNA TGTGCCAGCAGCTTCCATACTAGTTCCTACGAGCAGTACTTC. It codes for CASSFHTSSYEQYF.

The chain carries TRBV19 and TRBJ1-1, with D possibly TRBD1 on 5 matching bases. Trimming left V 8 bases short and J 0 bases short, with 13 bases between. The CDR3 contains 14 residues. Germline lookup yields CDR1 LNHDA and CDR2 SQIVND (reference sequence). The CDR3 DNA follows: TGTGCCAGTGGAAGGGGACGGATGAACACTGAAGCTTTCTTT. Translated: CASGRGRMNTEAFF.

This clonotype showed up many times. This chain links TRBV7-3 with TRBJ2-3; 9 nucleotides line up with TRBD2. CDR1 is SGHTA, CDR2 FQGTGA, per germline. CDR3 length equals 14 residues. V dropped 3 bases and J dropped 3; count of bases not matched to a gene: 1. The chain's CDR3 is CASSFGLATDTQYF. In DNA, the CDR3 is TGTGCCAGCAGCTTCGGACTAGCGACAGATACGCAGTATTTT.

This clonotype was detected only a few times. The J gene is TRBJ1-1, the V gene TRBV7-3; D gene unclear. The CDR3 runs to 13 residues. Looked up from germline, CDR1 is SGHTA and CDR2 is FQGTGA. Trimming cost V 5 bases and J 1 base, with 8 bases left between them. The CDR3 DNA follows: TGTGCCAGCAGCGTACAGAGGAACACTGAAGCTTTCTTT. Protein product: CASSVQRNTEAFF.

The rearrangement links TRBV28 to TRBJ1-4; D unclear. CDR1 is MDHEN and CDR2 is SYDVKM in the germline V gene. The CDR3 loop spans 13 amino acids. The ends were cut back, 5 bases at V and 8 bases at J, with 12 bases in the middle. CDR3 coding DNA: TGTGCCAGCAGTACCTTGAAATTCGAAAAACTGTTTTTT. Translating it yields CASSTLKFEKLFF.

The chain employs TRBV4-1 and TRBJ2-7; D uncertain. CDR3 length: 13 residues. V lost 1 base, J lost 3 bases, and 7 bases lay in between. Germline CDR1 is MGHRA and CDR2 is YSYEKL. The CDR3 is CASSQAGNYEQYF. The CDR3 nucleotides are TGCGCCAGCAGCCAAGCAGGAAACTACGAGCAGTACTTC.

This clonotype was seen more than once but under ten times. The rearrangement uses TRBV15 and TRBJ2-1, with 7 bases lining up with TRBD2. V dropped 3 bases and J dropped 3; count of bases not matched to a gene: 5. This CDR3 is 15 amino acids long. The germline gives CDR1 LNHNV, CDR2 YYDKDF (reference sequence). The CDR3 loop is CATSRSRGDYNEQFF. The CDR3 DNA sequence: TGTGCCACCAGCAGGTCTCGGGGGGACTACAATGAGCAGTTCTTC.

This clonotype showed up just a few times. The V and J genes are TRBV7-9 and TRBJ2-5, with D hard to call. Germline V gives CDR1 SEHNR, CDR2 FQNEAQ (reference sequence). Trimming left V 3 bases short and J 4 bases short, with 12 bases between. The length of the CDR3 is 14 residues. The CDR3 region is CASSFGRRVETQYF. In DNA, the CDR3 is TGTGCCAGCAGCTTCGGACGACGGGTAGAGACCCAGTACTTC.

The CDR3 is CASSLTGLAYEQYV. The CDR3 nucleotides read TGCGCCAGCAGCTTGACCGGCCTAGCCTACGAGCAGTACGTC. The V call is TRBV5-1, the J call TRBJ2-7, with unresolved D. This CDR3 region has 14 residues. The ends were cut back, 1 base at V and 2 bases at J, with 10 bases in the middle. Germline V gene data show CDR1 as SGHRS and CDR2 as YFSETQ.

This clonotype was seen only a few times. The V gene is TRBV11-2, the J gene TRBJ2-7; D is undetermined. V was clipped by 5 bases and J by 3 bases, with 11 bases between them. Germline V gene sequence: CDR1 SGHAT, CDR2 FQNNGV. The CDR3 covers 13 residues. CDR3 protein: CASSPHHGYEQYV. For the CDR3, the DNA is TGTGCCAGCAGCCCCCACCACGGCTACGAGCAGTACGTC.

The rearrangement joins TRBV2 to TRBJ2-7; D call uncertain. Trimming left V 7 bases short and J 4 bases short, with 14 bases between. The germline V gene encodes CDR1 SNHLY and CDR2 FYNNEI. The CDR3 covers 13 residues. The CDR3, as DNA: TGTGCCAGCATCCGGAGTCGTATGTACGAGCAGTACTTC. As protein: CASIRSRMYEQYF. Variable domain in full (rest from reference TRBV2 and TRBJ2-7): EPEVTQTPSHQVTQMGQEVILRCVPISNHLYFYWYRQILGQKVEFLVSFYNNEISEKSEIFDDQFSVERPDGSNFTLKIRSTKLEDSAMYFCASIRSRMYEQYFGPGTRLTVT.

V usage is TRBV11-2 and J usage is TRBJ2-1; 9 bases are shared with TRBD2. From germline, CDR1 is SGHAT and CDR2 FQNNGV. J lost 8 bases, V lost 2 bases, and 10 bases had no gene match. The CDR3 totals 16 residues. CDR3 residues: CASSLIRGGGSYEQFF. In DNA form, the CDR3 reads TGTGCCAGCAGCTTAATTCGCGGGGGGGGAAGCTATGAGCAGTTCTTC. The full variable domain, its missing parts supplied by reference TRBV11-2 and TRBJ2-1, is EAGVAQSPRYKIIEKRQSVAFWCNPISGHATLYWYQQILGQGPKLLIQFQNNGVVDDSQLPKDRFSAERLKGVDSTLKIQPAKLEDSAVYLCASSLIRGGGSYEQFFGPGTRLTVL.

This clonotype was counted between two and nine times. The rearrangement joins TRBV7-2 to TRBJ1-2; 7 positions agree with TRBD1. Germline V CDR1 and CDR2: SGHTA, FQGNSA. The CDR3 extends over 15 amino acids. Losses at the gene ends were 1 base for V and 6 bases for J; bases not matched to a gene: 8. The CDR3 region is CASSLVTGLSDGYTF. CDR3 DNA sequence: TGTGCCAGCAGCTTAGTGACAGGGCTCTCGGATGGCTACACCTTC.

The CDR3 sequence is CASSRGQAYEQYF. The DNA for the CDR3 is TGTGCCAGTAGTAGGGGACAGGCCTACGAGCAGTACTTC. The rearrangement joins TRBV19 to TRBJ2-7, with 8 nucleotides matching TRBD1. In germline, CDR1 is LNHDA, CDR2 SQIVND (reference sequence). After removal of 4 bases from V and 2 bases from J, the junction contained 1 base not matched to a gene. This CDR3 spans 13 amino acids.

The sample holds a few counts of this clonotype. The gene calls are TRBV12-3 or TRBV12-4 and TRBJ2-2; TRBD1 is a possible D gene (6 bases). The CDR3 is 13 amino acids. Trimming shortened V by 1 base and J by 7 bases, and 7 bases separated the two germline ends. CDR3 in amino acids: CASSLGGRGELFF. DNA for the CDR3: TGTGCCAGCAGTTTAGGGGGGCGCGGGGAGCTGTTTTTT.

This clonotype was counted many times. The rearrangement uses TRBV12-3 or TRBV12-4 and TRBJ1-2; the match to TRBD1 covers 8 bases. Germline trimming cut 6 bases from V and 6 bases from J; bases unmatched to any gene: 9. The CDR3 is 14 amino acids. CDR3 nucleotides: TGTGCCAGCAGCGAACCCCAGGGGGCTCATGGCTACACCTTC. Translating it yields CASSEPQGAHGYTF.

This clonotype was detected a few times. The V call is TRBV7-2, the J call TRBJ1-2; tentative D call: TRBD1 (5 bases). This CDR3 comprises 13 residues. V lost 3 bases, J lost 4 bases, and 9 bases lay in between. Germline V CDR1 and CDR2: SGHTA, FQGNSA. This CDR3 reads CASSFGGTYGYTF. CDR3 nucleotides: TGTGCCAGCAGCTTCGGGGGGACCTATGGCTACACCTTC.

This clonotype was picked up many times. V is TRBV5-1 and J is TRBJ2-1; no clear D. The CDR3 has 15 amino acids. V shed 4 bases and J shed 3 bases, with 14 bases lying between them. Germline V lookup: CDR1 SGHRS, CDR2 YFSETQ. This CDR3 reads CASSPVLDFYNEQFF. The CDR3 bases are TGCGCCAGCAGCCCCGTCCTAGACTTCTACAATGAGCAGTTCTTC.

This clonotype was detected a few times. The chain carries TRBV29-1 and TRBJ1-1; 8 bases align to TRBD1. After removal of 4 bases from V and 6 bases from J, the junction contained 4 bases not matched to a gene. The germline gives CDR1 SQVTM, CDR2 ANQGSEA. The CDR3 spans 12 residues. As DNA, the CDR3 is TGCAGCGTTGGGCAGACAGGGGCTGAAGCTTTCTTT. It specifies CSVGQTGAEAFF.

This chain joins TRBV12-3 or TRBV12-4 and TRBJ1-5, with 10 positions matching TRBD1. There are 14 residues in the CDR3. V dropped 4 bases and J dropped 4; count of bases not matched to a gene: 1. CDR3 in DNA: TGTGCCAGCAGTTGGACAGGGGGGAATCAGCCCCAGCATTTT. This codes for CASSWTGGNQPQHF.

J is TRBJ2-1 and V is TRBV5-6; TRBD1 agrees at 8 bases. Losses at the gene ends were 0 bases for V and 4 bases for J; bases not matched to a gene: 3. CDR1 SGHDT and CDR2 YYEEEE come from the germline V gene. The CDR3 has 15 residues. The CDR3 sequence: CASSLVQGGYNEQFF. The CDR3 bases are TGTGCCAGCAGCTTGGTACAGGGGGGATACAATGAGCAGTTCTTC.

V gene TRBV7-6 combines with J gene TRBJ2-7, with D tentatively TRBD2 (6 bases). The CDR3 spans 15 residues. Trimming pared 6 bases from V and 5 bases from J, leaving 20 bases between. In germline, CDR1 is SGHVS, CDR2 FNYEAQ. The chain's CDR3 is CASRHPGTPNNEQYF. The CDR3 DNA follows: TGTGCCAGCAGGCATCCCGGGACTCCCAATAACGAGCAGTACTTC.

The V call is TRBV4-1, the J call TRBJ1-4; TRBD1 might be the D (6 bases). Trimming left V 5 bases short and J 5 bases short, with 15 bases between. The CDR3 contains 15 residues. CDR1 is MGHRA and CDR2 is YSYEKL in the germline V gene. The CDR3 DNA reads as TGCGCCAGCAGCTACCGACAGGCGGGAAATGAAAAACTGTTTTTT. This sequence encodes CASSYRQAGNEKLFF.